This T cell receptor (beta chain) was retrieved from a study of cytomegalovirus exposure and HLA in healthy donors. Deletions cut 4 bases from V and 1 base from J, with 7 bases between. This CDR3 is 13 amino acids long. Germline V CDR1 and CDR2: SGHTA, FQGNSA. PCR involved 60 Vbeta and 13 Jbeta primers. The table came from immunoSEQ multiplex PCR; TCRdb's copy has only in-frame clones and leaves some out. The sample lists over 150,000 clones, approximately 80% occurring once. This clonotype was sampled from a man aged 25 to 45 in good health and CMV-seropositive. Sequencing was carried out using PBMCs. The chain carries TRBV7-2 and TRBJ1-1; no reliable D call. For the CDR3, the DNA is TGTGCCAGCAGCTCCCCACAGAACACTGAAGCTTTCTTT. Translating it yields CASSSPQNTEAFF.